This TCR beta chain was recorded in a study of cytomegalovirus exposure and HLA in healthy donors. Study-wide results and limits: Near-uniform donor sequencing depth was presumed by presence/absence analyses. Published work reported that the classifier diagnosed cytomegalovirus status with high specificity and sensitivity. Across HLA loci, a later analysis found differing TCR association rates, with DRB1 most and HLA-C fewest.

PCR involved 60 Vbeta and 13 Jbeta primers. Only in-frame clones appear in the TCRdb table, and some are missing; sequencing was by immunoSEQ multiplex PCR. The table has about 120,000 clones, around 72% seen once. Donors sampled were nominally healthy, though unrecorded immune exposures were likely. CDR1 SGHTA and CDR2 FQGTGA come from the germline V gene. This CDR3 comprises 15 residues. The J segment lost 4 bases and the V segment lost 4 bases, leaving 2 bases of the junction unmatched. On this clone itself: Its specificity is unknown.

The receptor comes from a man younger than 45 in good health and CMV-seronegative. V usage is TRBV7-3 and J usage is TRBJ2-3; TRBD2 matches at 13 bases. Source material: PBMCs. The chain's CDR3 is CASSSLAGGPDTQYF. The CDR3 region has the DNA TGTGCCAGCAGCTCACTAGCGGGGGGGCCAGATACGCAGTATTTT.